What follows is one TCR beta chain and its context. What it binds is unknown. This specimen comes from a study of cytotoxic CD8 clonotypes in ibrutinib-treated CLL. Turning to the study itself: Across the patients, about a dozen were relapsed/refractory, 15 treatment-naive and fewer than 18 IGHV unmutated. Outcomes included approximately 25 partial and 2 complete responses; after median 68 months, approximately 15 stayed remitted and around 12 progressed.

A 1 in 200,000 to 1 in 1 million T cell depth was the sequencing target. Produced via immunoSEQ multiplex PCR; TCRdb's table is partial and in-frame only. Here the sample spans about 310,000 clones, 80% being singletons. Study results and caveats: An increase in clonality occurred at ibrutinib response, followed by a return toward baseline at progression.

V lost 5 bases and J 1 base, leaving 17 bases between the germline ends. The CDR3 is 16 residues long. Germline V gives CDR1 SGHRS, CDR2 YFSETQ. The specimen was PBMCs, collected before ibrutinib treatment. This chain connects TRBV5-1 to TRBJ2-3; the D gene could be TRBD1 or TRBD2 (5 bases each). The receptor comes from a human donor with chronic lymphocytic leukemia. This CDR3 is CASSDEGRVGTDTQYF. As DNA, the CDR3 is TGCGCCAGCAGTGATGAGGGACGCGTGGGCACAGATACGCAGTATTTT. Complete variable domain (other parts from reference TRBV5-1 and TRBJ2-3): KAGVTQTPRYLIKTRGQQVTLSCSPISGHRSVSWYQQTPGQGLQFLFEYFSETQRNKGNFPGRFSGRQFSNSRSEMNVSTLELGDSALYLCASSDEGRVGTDTQYFGPGTRLTVL.